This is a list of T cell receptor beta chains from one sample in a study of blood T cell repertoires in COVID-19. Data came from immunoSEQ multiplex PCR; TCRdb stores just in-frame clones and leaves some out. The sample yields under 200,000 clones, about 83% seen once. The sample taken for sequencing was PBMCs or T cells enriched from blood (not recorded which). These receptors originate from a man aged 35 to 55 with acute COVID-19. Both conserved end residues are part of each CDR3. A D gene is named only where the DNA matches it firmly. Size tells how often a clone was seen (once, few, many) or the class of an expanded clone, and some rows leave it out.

CDR3aa: CASSLYRGSYEQYF; CDR3nt: TGTGCCAGCAGCTTATACAGGGGGTCGTACGAGCAGTACTTC; d_gene: TRBD1; v_gene: TRBV11-2; abundance: .; j_gene: TRBJ2-7
CDR3aa: CASSDGTPNTGELFF; CDR3nt: TGCGCCAGCAGCGACGGGACTCCCAACACCGGGGAGCTGTTTTTT; d_gene: .; v_gene: TRBV5-1; abundance: .; j_gene: TRBJ2-2
CDR3aa: CAWSVGDSSKETQYF; CDR3nt: TGTGCCTGGAGTGTAGGAGACAGCTCCAAAGAGACCCAGTACTTC; d_gene: .; v_gene: TRBV30; abundance: .; j_gene: TRBJ2-5
CDR3aa: CATSRVGVEQFF; CDR3nt: TGTGCCACCAGCAGAGTCGGTGTTGAGCAGTTCTTC; d_gene: .; v_gene: TRBV15; abundance: .; j_gene: TRBJ2-1
CDR3aa: CASSPSGRNTEAFF; CDR3nt: TGTGCCAGCAGCCCCAGCGGGCGTAACACTGAAGCTTTCTTT; d_gene: .; v_gene: TRBV7-9; abundance: .; j_gene: TRBJ1-1
CDR3aa: CASSFAGRGGYEQYF; CDR3nt: TGTGCCAGCAGTTTTGCGGGGCGCGGTGGCTACGAGCAGTACTTC; d_gene: .; v_gene: TRBV27; abundance: .; j_gene: TRBJ2-7
CDR3aa: CASSPRDTLSATEAFF; CDR3nt: TGTGCCAGCTCACCCCGGGACACCCTATCGGCCACTGAAGCTTTCTTT; d_gene: .; v_gene: TRBV18; abundance: .; j_gene: TRBJ1-1
CDR3aa: CASSPGQGPTGNTIYF; CDR3nt: TGTGCCAGCTCACCCGGACAGGGGCCAACGGGAAACACCATATATTTT; d_gene: TRBD1; v_gene: TRBV18; abundance: .; j_gene: TRBJ1-3
CDR3aa: CASSLQGAVGYEQYF; CDR3nt: TGTGCCAGCAGTCTACAGGGCGCTGTTGGCTACGAGCAGTACTTC; d_gene: .; v_gene: TRBV2; abundance: .; j_gene: TRBJ2-7
CDR3aa: CASWAPADGEQYF; CDR3nt: TGTGCCAGTTGGGCACCCGCTGACGGCGAGCAGTACTTC; d_gene: .; v_gene: TRBV19; abundance: few; j_gene: TRBJ2-7
CDR3aa: CASSLVEGGAQYF; CDR3nt: TGTGCCAGCAGCTTAGTCGAGGGCGGGGCCCAGTACTTC; d_gene: .; v_gene: TRBV11-3; abundance: .; j_gene: TRBJ2-5
CDR3aa: CSVASDRAYDTQYF; CDR3nt: TGCAGCGTCGCATCGGACAGGGCATATGATACGCAGTATTTT; d_gene: TRBD1; v_gene: TRBV29-1; abundance: few; j_gene: TRBJ2-3
CDR3aa: CASAGGNTGELFF; CDR3nt: TGTGCCAGCGCAGGGGGAAACACCGGGGAGCTGTTTTTT; d_gene: TRBD1; v_gene: TRBV12-3/TRBV12-4; abundance: .; j_gene: TRBJ2-2
CDR3aa: CASSSGSRTDTQYF; CDR3nt: TGTGCCAGCAGTAGCGGGAGTAGAACAGATACGCAGTATTTT; d_gene: TRBD2; v_gene: TRBV7-3; abundance: .; j_gene: TRBJ2-3
CDR3aa: CSASHGILAGPYNEQFF; CDR3nt: TGCAGTGCTAGTCATGGGATTCTAGCGGGTCCCTACAATGAGCAGTTCTTC; d_gene: TRBD2; v_gene: TRBV20-1; abundance: .; j_gene: TRBJ2-1